These 10 T cell receptor beta chains share one sample of origin, sequenced in a study of early T cells in non-severe SARS-CoV-2 infection. TCRdb independently ran MiXCR on the 5' RACE reads; one entry per CDR3 protein. The table has some 100,000 distinct CDR3 sequences, 14% to 15% seen once. The sequenced material came from whole blood. The receptor source for this set is an adult who was a healthcare worker with PCR-confirmed SARS-CoV-2 infection or an uninfected control (not recorded which).

This clonotype was recorded many times. This chain joins TRBV6-5 and TRBJ2-5, with D tentatively TRBD1 (5 bases). Trimming left V 1 base short and J 1 base short, with 7 bases between. The length of the CDR3 is 14 residues. The germline V gene encodes CDR1 MNHEY and CDR2 SVGAGI. CDR3 protein: CASSYWQGQETQYF. CDR3 DNA sequence: TGTGCCAGCAGTTACTGGCAGGGCCAAGAGACCCAGTACTTC.

This chain uses TRBV28 with TRBJ1-6; no firm D call. The CDR3 covers 12 residues. The germline CDR1 and CDR2 sequences are MDHEN and SYDVKM. Trimming removed 7 bases from V and 13 bases from J, with 14 bases in between. The DNA of the CDR3 is TGTGCCAGCACCCCACCTCGCGGCCCCCTCCACTTT. Its translation: CASTPPRGPLHF.

This clonotype was seen repeatedly, ten times or more. V and J are TRBV6-1 and TRBJ1-1, with a tentative D call TRBD1 (6 bases). V lost 3 bases and J lost 5, with 10 bases in between. Germline assignment: CDR1 MNHNS and CDR2 SASEGT. This CDR3 region has 13 residues. The CDR3 loop reads CASSDGGQTEAFF. CDR3 bases: TGTGCCAGCAGTGACGGGGGGCAAACTGAAGCTTTCTTT.

This clonotype was seen a few times. The CDR3 loop is CASSSLARGRVKNIQYF. CDR3 sequence (DNA): TGTGCCAGCAGCTCACTAGCGCGGGGGCGGGTCAAAAACATTCAGTACTTC. V is TRBV12-3 or TRBV12-4 and J is TRBJ2-4; possible D gene TRBD2, 7 bases. The CDR3 extends over 17 amino acids. Trimming pared 6 bases from V and 3 bases from J, leaving 21 bases between.

In this sample, this clonotype turned up a few times. J is TRBJ2-2 and V is TRBV5-1; 7 bases line up with TRBD2. The CDR3 loop spans 16 amino acids. Germline V gene sequence: CDR1 SGHRS, CDR2 YFSETQ. V trimming: 6 bases; J trimming: 3 bases; junction bases outside the gene matches: 11. Written as DNA, the CDR3 is TGCGCCAGCAATTGGGGTAGCGGGTCGGACACCGGGGAGCTGTTTTTT. It encodes CASNWGSGSDTGELFF.

This clonotype was counted a few times. The chain carries TRBV5-1 and TRBJ1-1; possibly TRBD1 for D (5 bases). Trimming left V 3 bases short and J 0 bases short, with 9 bases between. The CDR3 is made up of 14 amino acids. Germline assignment: CDR1 SGHRS and CDR2 YFSETQ. The CDR3 DNA reads as TGCGCCAGCAGCTCGCACAGGTTGAACACTGAAGCTTTCTTT. Its protein product is CASSSHRLNTEAFF.

The chain combines TRBV6-6 with TRBJ2-7; TRBD1 might be the D (5 bases). CDR1 and CDR2 (germline): MNHNY, SVGAGI (reference sequence). The CDR3 consists of 14 residues. Trimming left V 5 bases short and J 4 bases short, with 15 bases between. Written as DNA, the CDR3 is TGTGCCAGCAGTAGCCGGACAAGGGCGTACGAGCAGTACGTC. Translated: CASSSRTRAYEQYV.

Only a few counts were recorded for this clonotype. This rearrangement joins TRBV19 to TRBJ1-2; 8 nucleotides match TRBD1. The length of the CDR3 is 14 residues. Germline V gives CDR1 LNHDA, CDR2 SQIVND (reference sequence). J gave up 4 bases and V 9 bases, and 10 bases lay outside the gene matches. CDR3 sequence: CASRSGQAAYGYTF. The CDR3 DNA sequence: TGTGCCAGCAGGTCGGGACAGGCTGCCTATGGCTACACCTTC. The full variable domain, in which reference TRBV19 and TRBJ1-2 provide the parts outside the CDR3, is DGGITQSPKYLFRKEGQNVTLSCEQNLNHDAMYWYRQDPGQGLRLIYYSQIVNDFQKGDIAEGYSVSREKKESFPLTVTSAQKNPTAFYLCASRSGQAAYGYTFGSGTRLTVV.

The chain couples TRBV29-1 to TRBJ2-5; TRBD1 aligns across 9 bases. Germline CDR1 and CDR2: SQVTM and ANQGSEA. The CDR3 runs to 15 residues. The J segment lost 5 bases and the V segment lost 2 bases, leaving 9 bases of the junction unmatched. CDR3 DNA: TGCAGCGTTGAATTGTTGGGACAGGGAGGGGAGACCCAGTACTTC. Translation gives CSVELLGQGGETQYF.

The V call is TRBV20-1, the J call TRBJ2-1, with 8 bases lining up with TRBD1. CDR1 DFQATT and CDR2 SNEGSKA come from the germline V gene (reference sequence). With V trimmed by 6 bases and J by 6 bases, 10 bases remained unmatched. The CDR3 covers 14 residues. As DNA, the CDR3 is TGCAGTGCCAAGAACAGGGGGAATTTCAATGAGCAGTTCTTC. It codes for CSAKNRGNFNEQFF.